This T cell receptor beta chain was sequenced for a study of vaccination and CD4 T cells after COVID-19 (dated by TCRdb to between 2021 and 2024). Background on the whole study: Convalescent patients had a positive SARS-CoV-2 result on nasal swab PCR, and of these patients, several had mild disease and one had severe disease. The convalescent cohort comprised six males and four females, including two Hispanic individuals, seven Caucasians, two Asians and one multiracial person. Participants received two doses of either the Pfizer-BioNTech BNT162b2 vaccine (n=8) or the Moderna mRNA-1273 vaccine (n=2). Post-COVID blood samples from convalescent patients were collected a median of approximately 93 days after diagnosis, with a range of 35 to 161 days. Post-vaccine blood samples were collected a median of 72 days after the second vaccine dose, ranging from roughly 13 to 250 days. For stimulating the cultures, overlapping spike peptide pools were used, derived from SARS-CoV-2 as well as from the common cold coronaviruses HCoV-NL63, HCoV-OC43 and HCoV-229E. Control cultures received a CEFX viral epitope pool as the positive control, an HIV-1 Nef peptide pool as the negative control, or no peptide. The spike-specific CD4+ TCR repertoire was compared before and after mRNA vaccination in 10 to 11 COVID-19 convalescent patients and a few infection-naive healthy vaccine recipients. Broad study findings and their caveats: Nearly all vaccine-specific clones in convalescent patients (304 of 307) were mono-reactive for SARS-CoV-2 spike rather than cross-reactive with common cold coronaviruses. The median number of SARS-CoV-2-reactive clonotypes rose from 20 to 25 after infection to some 40 after vaccination, but the change was not significant. Among the post-vaccine SARS-CoV-2-reactive clones in convalescent patients, a median 86.3% showed up only after vaccination, which suggests vaccine-specific priming. Relatively few convalescent patients were included in the study, and early timepoints after natural infection were not analyzed.

This clonotype was counted a few times. The antigen it recognizes is unknown. Base qualities are missing; no much larger clone stands one base away. Library generation was performed with PCR. DNA from cultured CD4+ T cells underwent TCR sequencing with the Oncomine TCR Beta short-read assay at the Johns Hopkins FTIC core. Genomic DNA was extracted from the cultured CD4+ T cells with the QIAamp micro DNA kit. Oncomine TCR Beta libraries made from cultured CD4+ T cells were pooled using unique dual indexes and sequenced on an Illumina iSeq 100. As for how the authors treated the data: Non-productive sequences were filtered out, and CDR3s that did not start with C, did not end with F or W, or were shorter than 7 amino acids were discarded. The MANAFEST web application was used to identify antigen-specific clonotypes by comparing peptide-stimulated wells against reference wells and other culture wells. Positive clones required FDR below 0.05, an odds ratio above 5, and productive frequency above 0.1% in at least two of three replicate wells. A clonotype was classed as cross-reactive if the clonotype showed significant expansion both in SARS-CoV-2 spike wells and in at least one common cold coronavirus spike condition. Similarity between CDR3 sequences was evaluated in R version 3.6.1 using Levenshtein distances (stringdist) and unrooted phylogenetic trees (ape). The raw public reads went through TCRdb reprocessing: fastp at Q25, MiXCR clone calling, in-frame beta chains kept. Each record represents a unique CDR3 protein, reported with the most common genes and DNA among its rows. The V and J calls and clone size are TCRdb's, not the authors'. Counted in this sample were about 23,000 distinct CDR3 sequences; under 65% of them appeared once. The ten largest clones capture 2.8% of the sample.

In the germline V gene (reference sequence), CDR1 corresponds to LNHDA and CDR2 to SQIVND. Trimming accounts for 5 bases at V and 2 bases at J, while the number of junction bases matched to no gene is 6. CDR3 length: 15 amino acids, cysteine to phenylalanine. Only the CDR3 DNA stays, 45 bases, in frame from base 1. The sample's treatment or condition label, in plain terms: approximately 10-day PBMC culture with coronavirus spike peptide pools or control peptides (ViraFEST assay). To expand antigen-specific T cells with peptide pools and then pick out the expanded clonotypes through TCR sequencing, the study relied on the ViraFEST assay. The positive SARS-CoV-2 PCR tests of the convalescent patients were dated from March to December 2020, before the Alpha, Beta and Delta variants emerged in the United States. About 2 million PBMCs per well were cultured in IMDM with roughly 4.8% human AB serum and approximately 10 IU/ml IL-2, plus 10 ug/ml peptide pools. On days 3 and 7, half of the culture medium was replaced with fresh IL-2-containing medium. Once the cells had been in culture for less than 12 days, the EasySep CD4+ T cell isolation kit was used to isolate CD4+ T cells by negative selection. Ficoll-Paque Plus gradient centrifugation was used to isolate PBMCs from whole blood, and the isolated PBMCs were then either used fresh or cryopreserved at -140C. Each culture condition was generally run in triplicate wells.

Recombination joined TRBV19 with TRBJ1-5; 7 bases in between match TRBD1. The sequence was collected from a human donor who had recovered from COVID-19. Sequencing was performed on CD4+ T cells from blood, cultured in vitro. The DNA reads as follows: TGTGCCAGTAGTTACCAGGGGGGTGGCAATCAGCCCCAGCATTTT. This translates into CASSYQGGGNQPQHF.